This TCR beta chain was profiled in a study of T cells in Graves' hyperthyroidism and ophthalmopathy. Study-level background: The blood sample was taken at first diagnosis, before treatment began. The study, taken as a whole, reports: Ophthalmopathy could be told apart from stable hyperthyroidism with a 13 V-J model.

Hyperthyroidism in the patients, aged 18 to 65, was newly diagnosed and under 2 months in duration. Diagnostic assessment was based on clinical symptoms, serum thyroxine and TRAb, thyroid ultrasound and orbital computed tomography. Researchers amplified the TCR beta CDR3 regions from RNA transcripts. TCR CDR3 underwent first-round RT-PCR with the HTBI primer set. TCRdb independently ran MiXCR on the multiplex PCR reads; one entry per CDR3 protein. The sample consists of around 700,000 distinct CDR3 sequences, over 15% of them appearing once. This clonotype was detected only a few times. The antigen is unknown. Per the germline V gene, CDR1 is SGHTS and CDR2 is YDEGEE. The germline V and J ends were trimmed by 1 base and 5 bases, with 12 bases remaining between them. This CDR3 has 14 amino acids.

This clonotype was sampled from a woman in her fifties or sixties with Graves' hyperthyroidism that later progressed to Graves' ophthalmopathy. Sequencing was performed on blood. The gene calls are TRBV5-8 and TRBJ1-1, with D possibly being TRBD1 (6 bases). CDR3 residues: CASSLLGGKTEAFF. DNA of the CDR3: TGTGCCAGCAGCTTGCTAGGGGGGAAGACTGAAGCTTTCTTT.